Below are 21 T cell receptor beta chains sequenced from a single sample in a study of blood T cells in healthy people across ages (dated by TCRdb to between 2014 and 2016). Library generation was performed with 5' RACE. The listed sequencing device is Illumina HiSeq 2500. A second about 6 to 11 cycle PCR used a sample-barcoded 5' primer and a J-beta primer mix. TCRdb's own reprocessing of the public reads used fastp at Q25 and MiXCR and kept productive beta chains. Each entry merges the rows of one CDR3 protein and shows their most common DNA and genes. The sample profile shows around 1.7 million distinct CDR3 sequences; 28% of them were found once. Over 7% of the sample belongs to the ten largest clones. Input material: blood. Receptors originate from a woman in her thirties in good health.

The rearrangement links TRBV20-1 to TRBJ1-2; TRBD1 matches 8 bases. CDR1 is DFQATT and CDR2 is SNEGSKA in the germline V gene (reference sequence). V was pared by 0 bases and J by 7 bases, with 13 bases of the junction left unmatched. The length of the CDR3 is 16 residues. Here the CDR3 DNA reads TGCAGTGCTAGAGATTTAAACACAGGGGGTGCCTCTGGCTACACCTTC. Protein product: CSARDLNTGGASGYTF.

CDR3 region: CATWPGMENTEAFF. CDR3 DNA sequence: TGTGCCACCTGGCCGGGGATGGAGAACACTGAAGCTTTCTTT. The V call is TRBV24-1, the J call TRBJ1-1; no clear D. The length of the CDR3 is 14 residues. Trimming took 9 bases from V and 1 from J, leaving 14 bases between them. Germline V lookup: CDR1 KGHDR, CDR2 SFDVKD.

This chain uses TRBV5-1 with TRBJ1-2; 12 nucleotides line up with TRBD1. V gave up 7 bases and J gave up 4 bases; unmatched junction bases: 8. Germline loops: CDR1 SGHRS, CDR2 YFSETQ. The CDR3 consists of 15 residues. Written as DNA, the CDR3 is TGCGCCAGCGCCGGGACAGGGGGCGAAGGCTATGGCTACACCTTC. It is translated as CASAGTGGEGYGYTF.

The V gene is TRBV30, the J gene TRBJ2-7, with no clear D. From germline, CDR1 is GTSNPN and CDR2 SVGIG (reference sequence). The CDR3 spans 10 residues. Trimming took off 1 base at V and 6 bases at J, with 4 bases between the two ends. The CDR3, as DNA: TGTGCCTGGAGTGACGTCGAGCAGTACTTC. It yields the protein CAWSDVEQYF.

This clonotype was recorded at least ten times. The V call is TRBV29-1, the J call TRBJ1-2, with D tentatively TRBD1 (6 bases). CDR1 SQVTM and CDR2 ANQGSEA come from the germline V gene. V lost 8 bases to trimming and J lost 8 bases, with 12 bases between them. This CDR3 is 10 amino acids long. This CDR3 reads CSRGARGYTF. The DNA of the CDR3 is TGCAGCAGGGGGGCGCGGGGCTACACCTTC. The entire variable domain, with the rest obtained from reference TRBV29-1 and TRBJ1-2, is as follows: SAVISQKPSRDICQRGTSLTIQCQVDSQVTMMFWYRQQPGQSLTLIATANQGSEATYESGFVIDKFPISRPNLTFSTLTVSNMSPEDSSIYLCSRGARGYTFGSGTRLTVV.

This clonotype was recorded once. CDR3 DNA sequence: TGTGCCAGCAGCTTTCGAGGGGTAAATAATTCACCCCTCCACTTT. The encoded protein is CASSFRGVNNSPLHF. The chain joins TRBV7-2 to TRBJ1-6; perhaps TRBD1 as D (5 bases). V lost 3 bases to trimming and J lost 5 bases, with 11 bases between them. The CDR3 has 15 amino acids. Germline V lookup: CDR1 SGHTA, CDR2 FQGNSA.

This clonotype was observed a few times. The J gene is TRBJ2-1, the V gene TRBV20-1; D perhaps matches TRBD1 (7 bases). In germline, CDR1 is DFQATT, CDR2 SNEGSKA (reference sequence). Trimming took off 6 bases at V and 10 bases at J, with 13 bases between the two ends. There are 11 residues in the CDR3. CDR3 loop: CSADQGGEQFF. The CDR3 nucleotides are TGCAGTGCAGACCAGGGGGGCGAGCAGTTCTTC.

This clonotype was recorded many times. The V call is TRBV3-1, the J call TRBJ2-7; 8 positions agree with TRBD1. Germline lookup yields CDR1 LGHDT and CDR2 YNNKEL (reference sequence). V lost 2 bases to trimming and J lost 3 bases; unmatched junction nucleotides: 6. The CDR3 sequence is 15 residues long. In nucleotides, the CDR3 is TGTGCCAGCAGCCAAAACCTAGGACAGGGCTACGAGCAGTACTTC. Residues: CASSQNLGQGYEQYF.

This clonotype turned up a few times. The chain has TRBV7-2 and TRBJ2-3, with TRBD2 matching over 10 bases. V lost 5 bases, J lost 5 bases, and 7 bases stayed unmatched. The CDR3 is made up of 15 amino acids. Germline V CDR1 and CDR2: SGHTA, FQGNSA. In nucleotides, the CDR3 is TGTGCCAGCAGCCCTAGCGGGAGTGCTGGAGATACGCAGTATTTT. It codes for CASSPSGSAGDTQYF.

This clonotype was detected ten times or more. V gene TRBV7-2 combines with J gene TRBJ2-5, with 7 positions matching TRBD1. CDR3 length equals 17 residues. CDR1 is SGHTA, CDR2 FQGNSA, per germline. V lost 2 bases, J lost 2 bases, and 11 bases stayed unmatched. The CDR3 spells CASSLWSGGRRQETQYF. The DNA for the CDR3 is TGTGCCAGCAGCTTATGGTCAGGGGGACGGCGACAAGAGACCCAGTACTTC.

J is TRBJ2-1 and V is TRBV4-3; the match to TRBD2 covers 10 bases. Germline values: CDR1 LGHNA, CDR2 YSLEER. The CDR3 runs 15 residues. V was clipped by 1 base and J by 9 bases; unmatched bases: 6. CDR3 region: CASSQVLAGVVEQFF. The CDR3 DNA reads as TGCGCCAGCAGCCAAGTCCTAGCGGGAGTAGTTGAGCAGTTCTTC.

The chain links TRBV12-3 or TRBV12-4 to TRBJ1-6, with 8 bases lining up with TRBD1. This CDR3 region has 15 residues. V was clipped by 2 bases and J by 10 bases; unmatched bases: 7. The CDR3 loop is CASSLIRQGASPLHF. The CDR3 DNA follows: TGTGCCAGCAGTTTAATTAGGCAGGGGGCGTCACCCCTCCACTTT.

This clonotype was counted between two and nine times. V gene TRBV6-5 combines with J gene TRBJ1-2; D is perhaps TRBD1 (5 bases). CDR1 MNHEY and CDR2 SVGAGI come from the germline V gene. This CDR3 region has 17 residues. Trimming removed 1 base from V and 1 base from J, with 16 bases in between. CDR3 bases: TGTGCCAGCAGTTACTTCAGGCAGGGCAAGCATAACTATGGCTACACCTTC. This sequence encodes CASSYFRQGKHNYGYTF.

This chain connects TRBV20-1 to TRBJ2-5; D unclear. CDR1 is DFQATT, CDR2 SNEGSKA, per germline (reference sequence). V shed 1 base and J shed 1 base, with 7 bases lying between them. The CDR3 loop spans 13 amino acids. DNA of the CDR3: TGCAGTGCTAGAGTAACCACCCAAGAGACCCAGTACTTC. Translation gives CSARVTTQETQYF.

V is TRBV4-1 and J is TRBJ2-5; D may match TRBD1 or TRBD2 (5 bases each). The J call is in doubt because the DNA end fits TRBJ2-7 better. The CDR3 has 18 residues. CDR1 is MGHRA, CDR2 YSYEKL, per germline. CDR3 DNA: TGCGCCAGCAGCCCTTCCGGGGCAGTCGTTTCCCCGGACTACGAGCAGTACTTC. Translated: CASSPSGAVVSPDYEQYF.

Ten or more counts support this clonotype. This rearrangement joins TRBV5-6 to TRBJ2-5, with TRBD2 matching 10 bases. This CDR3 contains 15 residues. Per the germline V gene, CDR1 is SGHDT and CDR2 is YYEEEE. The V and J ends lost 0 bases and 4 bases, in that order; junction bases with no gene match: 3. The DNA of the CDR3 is TGTGCCAGCAGCTTGGAGCTAGCGGGAGTAGAGACCCAGTACTTC. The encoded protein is CASSLELAGVETQYF.

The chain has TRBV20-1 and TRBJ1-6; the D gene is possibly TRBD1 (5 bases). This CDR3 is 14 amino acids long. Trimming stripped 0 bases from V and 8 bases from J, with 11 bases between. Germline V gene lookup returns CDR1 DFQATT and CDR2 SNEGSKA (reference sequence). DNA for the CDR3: TGCAGTGCTAGAGAAGGGAGGGGCGATTCACCCCTCCACTTT. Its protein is CSAREGRGDSPLHF.

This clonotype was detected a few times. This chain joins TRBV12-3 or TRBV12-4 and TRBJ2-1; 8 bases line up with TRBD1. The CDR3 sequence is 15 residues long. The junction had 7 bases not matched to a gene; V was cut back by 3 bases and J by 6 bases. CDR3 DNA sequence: TGTGCCAGCAGTTTCGGACAGGGAGTCGTCAATGAGCAGTTCTTC. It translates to CASSFGQGVVNEQFF.

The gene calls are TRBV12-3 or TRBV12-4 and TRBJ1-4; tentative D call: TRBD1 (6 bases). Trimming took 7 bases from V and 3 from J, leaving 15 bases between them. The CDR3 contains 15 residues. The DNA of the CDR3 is TGTGCCAGCACCCTTGACGGGGGGCCTAATGAAAAACTGTTTTTT. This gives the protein CASTLDGGPNEKLFF.

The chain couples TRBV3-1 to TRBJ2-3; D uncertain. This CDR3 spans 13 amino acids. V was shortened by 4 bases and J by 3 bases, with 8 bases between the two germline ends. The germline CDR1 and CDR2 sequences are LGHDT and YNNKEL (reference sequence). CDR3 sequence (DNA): TGTGCCAGCAGCCGAGACCAGACAGATACGCAGTATTTT. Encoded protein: CASSRDQTDTQYF.

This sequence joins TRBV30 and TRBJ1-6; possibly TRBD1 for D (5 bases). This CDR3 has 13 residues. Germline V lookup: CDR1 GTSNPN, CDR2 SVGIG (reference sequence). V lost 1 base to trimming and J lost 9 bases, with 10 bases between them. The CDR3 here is CAWSAQGTSPLHF. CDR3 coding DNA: TGTGCCTGGAGTGCGCAGGGAACTTCACCCCTCCACTTT.